The entry below describes one T cell receptor (beta chain). Its antigen specificity is not known. Per-base qualities were not stored, and no clone one base away is much larger. Isolated CD4+ and CD8+ T cells were pooled, and anti-CD45RA microbeads were used to isolate naive plus transitional T cells from the pooled cells. T cell subsets were isolated with Miltenyi superparamagnetic beads coated with subset-specific monoclonal antibodies. All T cell populations were isolated from peripheral blood. Ficoll separation of whole blood yielded mononuclear cells, and anti-CD14 microbeads were then used to deplete the monocytes. Isolated cell populations were immediately resuspended in RNAprotect reagent. This sample is drawn from a study of relationships among human T cell subsets (dated by TCRdb to the early 2010s). At the level of the whole study: The study sequenced eight distinct T cell populations from blood: pan T, CD8 cytotoxic, regulatory, Th1, Th2, naive plus transitional, activated and memory cells.

The method behind the library was multiplex PCR. The instrument was a 454 GS FLX. Semiquantitative ARM-PCR was used to amplify the TCR alpha and beta CDR3 regions from mRNA. ARM-PCR used tagged nested gene-specific primers, after which communal superprimers carried out exponential amplification. Before the second amplification round was performed on first-round PCR products, the nested primers were removed by exonuclease. Sequencing of the amplicons was performed on the 454 platform, which allows millions of DNA fragments to be sequenced rapidly without cloning bias. A read mappable to both V and J germline segments was defined as an effective read. As for the authors' bioinformatics: IRmap was used to assign reads to germline V, D and J segments, and IRmap relies on pyromap, a Smith-Waterman modification adapted to 454 sequencing errors. D-beta assignments were filtered with cutoffs set at the 99th percentile of alignment scores obtained from simulated random sequences. The amino acids between the conserved V-segment Y[YFLI]C motif and the J-segment [FW]GXGT motif were defined as CDR3. A compound Poisson process model, previously applied to large-scale EST data, was used to estimate repertoire diversity. A procedure for detecting cross-contamination was used to argue that the shared CDR3s did not come from sample contamination. TCRdb handled the public reads itself, with Q25 trimming in fastp and clone calling in MiXCR, and kept productive beta chains. Merged by CDR3 protein, the rows form single entries marked with the most common genes and DNA. Here the V and J calls rest on TCRdb's processing, not on the authors' analysis. This sample lists approximately 7,300 distinct CDR3 sequences; about 70% were detected once. Around 50% of the sample is in the top ten clones.

Study-wide conclusions, independent of this receptor: Substantial sharing of CDR3s among Th1, Th2 and regulatory T cells was interpreted as suggestive of stochastic cell fate choices. No statistically significant differences in V, D and J usage, CDR3 length or N-nucleotide additions were observed among the seven subsets. Over 50% of CD8+ cytotoxic sequences were found to belong to clones with over 100 reads, whereas few such clones were observed in the regulatory and Th2 subsets. The bead-based sorting could not exclude a CD4+CD8+ double-positive population.

V loses 4 bases, J loses 4 bases, and the germline ends lie 11 bases apart. The CDR1 and CDR2 encoded by the germline V gene (reference sequence) are LGHDT and YNNKEL. Including the terminal cysteine and phenylalanine, the CDR3 comprises 14 residues. This entry keeps only the CDR3 DNA: 42 bases, framed from base 1. This receptor was taken from a middle-aged man in good health. This chain joins TRBV3-1 to TRBJ1-5, with TRBD1 perhaps the D gene, on 5 matching bases. The sample was naive and transitional (CD45RA+) T cells sorted from blood. The sample's cell subset or site label, in plain terms: CD45RA+ naive plus transitional T cells (Tn+t). The DNA sequence is TGTGCCAGCAGCCGGGGCACTAGTAATCAGCCCCAGCATTTT. This sequence encodes CASSRGTSNQPQHF.